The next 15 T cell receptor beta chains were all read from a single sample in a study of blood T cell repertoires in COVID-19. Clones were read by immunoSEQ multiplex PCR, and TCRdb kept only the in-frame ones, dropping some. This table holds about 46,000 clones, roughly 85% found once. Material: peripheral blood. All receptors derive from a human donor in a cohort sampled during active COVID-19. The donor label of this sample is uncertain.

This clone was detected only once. CDR3 DNA: TGTGCCAGCTCCCCTAGGGACAGGAGCTCCTACAATGAGCAGTTCTTC. Its protein product is CASSPRDRSSYNEQFF. This chain uses TRBV18 with TRBJ2-1, with TRBD1 identical over 8 bases. The germline gives CDR1 KGHSH, CDR2 LQKENI. V was clipped by 6 bases and J by 0 bases; unmatched bases: 7. The CDR3 spans 16 residues.

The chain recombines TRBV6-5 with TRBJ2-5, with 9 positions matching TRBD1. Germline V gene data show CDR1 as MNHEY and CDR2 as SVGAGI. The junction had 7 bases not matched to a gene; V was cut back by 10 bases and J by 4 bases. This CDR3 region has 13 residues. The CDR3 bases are TGTGCCAACGGGGACAGGGAACGAGAGACCCAGTACTTC. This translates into CANGDRERETQYF.

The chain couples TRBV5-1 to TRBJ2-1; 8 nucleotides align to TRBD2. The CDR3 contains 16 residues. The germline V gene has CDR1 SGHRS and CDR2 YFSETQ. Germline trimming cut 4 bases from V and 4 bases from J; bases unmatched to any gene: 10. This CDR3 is CASSPNSGGLYNEQFF. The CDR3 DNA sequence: TGCGCCAGCAGCCCCAACTCGGGGGGGCTATACAATGAGCAGTTCTTC.

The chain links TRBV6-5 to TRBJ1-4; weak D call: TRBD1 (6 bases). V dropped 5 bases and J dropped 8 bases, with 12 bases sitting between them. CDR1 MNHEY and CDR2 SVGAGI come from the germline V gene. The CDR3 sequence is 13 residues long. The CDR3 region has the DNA TGTGCCAGCAGTATCAGGGGTGGGGAAAAACTGTTTTTT. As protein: CASSIRGGEKLFF.

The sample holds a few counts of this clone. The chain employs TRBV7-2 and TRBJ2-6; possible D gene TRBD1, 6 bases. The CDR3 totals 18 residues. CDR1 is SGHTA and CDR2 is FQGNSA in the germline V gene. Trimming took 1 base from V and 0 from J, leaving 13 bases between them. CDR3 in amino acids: CASSLVSTGSSGANVLTF. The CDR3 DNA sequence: TGTGCCAGCAGCTTAGTCTCTACAGGGAGCTCTGGGGCCAACGTCCTGACTTTC.

The DNA for the CDR3 is TGTGCCAGCAGGTTCAAATTGAACACTGAAGCTTTCTTT. Protein product: CASRFKLNTEAFF. V gene TRBV6-5 combines with J gene TRBJ1-1, with D unclear. The V end was cut by 6 bases, the J end by 0 bases, with 8 bases between. This CDR3 region has 13 residues. Germline CDR1 is MNHEY and CDR2 is SVGAGI.

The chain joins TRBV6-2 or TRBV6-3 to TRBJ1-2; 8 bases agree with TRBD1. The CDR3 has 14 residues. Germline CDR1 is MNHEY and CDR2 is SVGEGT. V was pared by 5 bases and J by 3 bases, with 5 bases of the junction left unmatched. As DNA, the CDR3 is TGTGCCAGCAGTAATTACAGGGGGTACTATGGCTACACCTTC. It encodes CASSNYRGYYGYTF.

The CDR3 DNA sequence: TGTGCCAGCAGCTCGCCCACGGGCAATGAGCAGTTCTTC. The encoded protein is CASSSPTGNEQFF. V and J are TRBV3-1 (or the pseudogene TRBV3-2) and TRBJ2-1, with no clear D. Germline lookup yields CDR1 LGHDT and CDR2 YNNKEL (reference sequence). The germline V and J ends were trimmed by 5 bases and 6 bases, with 11 bases remaining between them. CDR3 length: 13 amino acids.

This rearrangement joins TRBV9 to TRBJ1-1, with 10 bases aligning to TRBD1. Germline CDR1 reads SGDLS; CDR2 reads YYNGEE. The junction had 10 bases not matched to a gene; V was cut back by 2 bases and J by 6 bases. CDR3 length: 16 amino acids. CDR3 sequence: CASSVLGTGASAEAFF. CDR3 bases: TGTGCCAGCAGCGTCTTGGGGACAGGGGCGTCGGCTGAAGCTTTCTTT.

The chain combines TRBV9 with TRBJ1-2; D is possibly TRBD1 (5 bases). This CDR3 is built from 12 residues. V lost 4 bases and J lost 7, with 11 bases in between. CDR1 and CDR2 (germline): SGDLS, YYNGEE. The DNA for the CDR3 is TGTGCCAGCAGCCTGGGGGGTAGTGGCTACACCTTC. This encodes CASSLGGSGYTF.

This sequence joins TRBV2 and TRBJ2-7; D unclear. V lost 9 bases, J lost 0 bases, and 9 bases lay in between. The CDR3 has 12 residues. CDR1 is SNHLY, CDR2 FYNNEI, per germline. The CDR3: CASSSYSYEQYF. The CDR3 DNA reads TGTGCCAGTTCCTCCTACTCCTACGAGCAGTACTTC.

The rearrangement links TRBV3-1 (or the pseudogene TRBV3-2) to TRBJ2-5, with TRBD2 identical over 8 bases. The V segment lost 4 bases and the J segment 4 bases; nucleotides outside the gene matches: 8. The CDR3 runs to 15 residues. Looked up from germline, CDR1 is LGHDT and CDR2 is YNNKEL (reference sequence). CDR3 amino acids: CASSRGRGGGETQYF. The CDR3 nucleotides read TGTGCCAGCAGCCGTGGACGGGGGGGCGGAGAGACCCAGTACTTC.

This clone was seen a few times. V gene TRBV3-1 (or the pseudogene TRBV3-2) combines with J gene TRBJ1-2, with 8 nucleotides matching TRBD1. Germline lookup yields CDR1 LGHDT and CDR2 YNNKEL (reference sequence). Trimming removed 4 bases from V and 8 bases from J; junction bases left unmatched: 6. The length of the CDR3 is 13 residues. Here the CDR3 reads CASSRGQGEGYTF. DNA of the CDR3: TGTGCCAGCAGCCGTGGACAGGGAGAGGGCTACACCTTC.

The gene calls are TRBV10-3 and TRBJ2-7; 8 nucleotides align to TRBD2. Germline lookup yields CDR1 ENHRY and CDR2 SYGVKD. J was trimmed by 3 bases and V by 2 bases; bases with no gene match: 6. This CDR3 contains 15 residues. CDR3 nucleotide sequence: TGTGCCATCAGTGAGGGGTTAGCGGGGAGCTACGAGCAGTACTTC. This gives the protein CAISEGLAGSYEQYF.

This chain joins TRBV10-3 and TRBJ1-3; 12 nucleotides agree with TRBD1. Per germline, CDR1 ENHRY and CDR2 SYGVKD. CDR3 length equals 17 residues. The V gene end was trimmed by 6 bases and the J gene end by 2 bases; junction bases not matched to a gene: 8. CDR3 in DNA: TGTGCCATCAGGCCGATGGGACAGGGGGCTGCTGGAAACACCATATATTTT. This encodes CAIRPMGQGAAGNTIYF.